This TCR beta chain came from a study of T cell responses to AZD1222 COVID-19 vaccine. Turning to the study itself: Second-dose timings of about 4 or about 12 weeks were pooled.

As regards this clone: Antigen unknown.

Germline V gives CDR1 SEHNR, CDR2 FQNEAQ (reference sequence). CDR3 length: 13 amino acids. The ends were cut back, 5 bases at V and 0 bases at J, with 5 bases in the middle. Study outcomes and limitations: Repertoires were obtained only post-peak T cell response.

Profiled with immunoSEQ multiplex PCR; TCRdb holds only in-frame clones, not every one. The sample yields 150,000 to 200,000 clones, about 87% seen once. The clonotype originates from an adult in good health. The sample here was peripheral blood, taken on day 0 of AZD1222 vaccination. J is TRBJ1-3 and V is TRBV7-9, with D unresolved. CDR3 amino acids: CASSQSSGNTIYF. In nucleotides, the CDR3 is TGTGCCAGCAGCCAGAGCTCTGGAAACACCATATATTTT.